This T cell receptor (beta chain) was identified in a study of cytomegalovirus exposure and HLA in healthy donors. In the PCR, 60 Vbeta and 13 Jbeta primers were used. This table comes from immunoSEQ multiplex PCR, and its TCRdb copy is limited to in-frame clones, with some not included. The data hold 150,000 or so clones, with 70% to 90% observed a single time. Unmatched junction bases numbered 6, after V lost 4 bases and J lost 1 base. CDR3 length equals 14 residues. Germline CDR1 and CDR2: SQVTM and ANQGSEA. This receptor was identified in a woman aged 18-30 years in good health and CMV-seronegative. Material: PBMCs. The chain uses TRBV29-1 and TRBJ2-5; TRBD1 matches 7 bases. CDR3 bases: TGCAGCGTTGGAGGGACAGAGATCCAAGAGACCCAGTACTTC. Translation: CSVGGTEIQETQYF.